This TCR beta chain came from a study of cytomegalovirus exposure and HLA in healthy donors. This clone was seen more than once but under ten times. Its cognate antigen is unknown. Additional DNA sequences in this sample encode the identical CDR3. The study, taken as a whole, reports: The study had only CMV serostatus as immune exposure information. Later work found that TCR association rates differed between HLA loci; DRB1 had the most and HLA-C the fewest. Later work found most CMV-associated TCR beta chains apparently HLA-restricted.

60 Vbeta and 13 Jbeta primers were used in PCR. This table comes from immunoSEQ multiplex PCR, and its TCRdb copy is limited to in-frame clones, with some not included. The sample comprises around 150,000 clones, 65% to 85% of which are singletons, and 2.5% to 3% rests with the top ten. Every donor was a healthy person donating bone marrow. The receptor was isolated from a woman between 50 and 59 years old in good health and CMV-seropositive. Sequencing was done on a sample of PBMCs.

In DNA, the CDR3 is TGTGCCAGCAGTTACTCCAGGACAGGAACCTACGAGCAGTACTTC. It specifies CASSYSRTGTYEQYF. This chain joins TRBV6-5 and TRBJ2-7; 7 bases agree with TRBD1. The V and J ends lost 0 bases and 2 bases, in that order; junction bases with no gene match: 4. The CDR3 is 15 amino acids. CDR1 MNHEY and CDR2 SVGAGI come from the germline V gene.